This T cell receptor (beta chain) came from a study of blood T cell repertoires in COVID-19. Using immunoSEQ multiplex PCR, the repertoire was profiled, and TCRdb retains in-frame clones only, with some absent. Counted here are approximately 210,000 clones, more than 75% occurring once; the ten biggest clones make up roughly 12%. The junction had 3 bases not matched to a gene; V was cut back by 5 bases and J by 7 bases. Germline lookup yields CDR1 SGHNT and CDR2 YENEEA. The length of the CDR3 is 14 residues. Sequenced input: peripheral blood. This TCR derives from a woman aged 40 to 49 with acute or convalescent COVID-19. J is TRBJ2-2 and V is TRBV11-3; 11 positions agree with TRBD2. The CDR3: CASSGTSGVGELFF. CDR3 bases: TGTGCCAGCAGCGGGACTAGCGGAGTCGGGGAGCTGTTTTTT.